This TCR beta chain was retrieved from a study of CD8+ T cells in alopecia areata (dated by TCRdb to the late 2010s). Study-wide context: Treated patients were enrolled in an open-label pilot trial of oral tofacitinib at 5 to 10 mg twice daily for moderate-to-severe alopecia areata. Patients stayed on tofacitinib for 6 to 18 months and then had 6 months of follow-up off drug so that delayed response and recurrence could be assessed. The SALT score, which quantifies the percentage of affected scalp surface area, was used to measure disease severity in treated patients. To study T cell clonal expansion in alopecia areata, the researchers applied high-throughput TCRbeta sequencing to both the C3H/HeJ mouse model and human patients. Scalp tissue and sorted CD4+ and CD8+ peripheral blood T cells from patchy and totalis/universalis alopecia areata patients and from healthy controls were covered by human TCRbeta sequencing. Biopsies were taken from tofacitinib-treated patients at baseline and at 4 and 24 weeks of treatment, and a later scalp biopsy was taken in several of the tofacitinib-treated patients. Scalp clonality was compared among normal scalp (n=4), patchy alopecia areata scalp (n=8), and alopecia totalis/universalis scalp (n=8). RNA came from the PAXgene miRNA kit for fixed scalp, the miRNeasy kit for PBMCs, and the RNeasy kit for mouse skin. immunoSEQ multiplex PCR using 35 Vbeta forward primers and 13 Jbeta reverse primers was used to amplify TCRbeta CDR3 regions. On the study overall, not on this receptor specifically: Tofacitinib significantly lowered scalp clonality and the number of expanded CD8+ clones among the top 100 scalp clones. Because the treated cohort was small and had just a single nonresponder, larger studies are needed to establish links between baseline CD8+ expansion and response. Many expanded lesional clones persisted in scalp and blood during tofacitinib treatment, which may partly explain relapse after stopping treatment. TCR sequences shared between patients were less clear than in mice, possibly partly because of HLA diversity in the patient population. Resident alphabeta T cells in normal human skin are also sequenced, complicating scalp TCR repertoire analysis, unlike mouse skin dominated by gammadelta T cells. Compared with normal scalp, lesional scalp had higher clonality and more expanded CD8+ clones, particularly in alopecia totalis/universalis, a pattern that suggests antigenic drive.

There are 14 amino acids in the CDR3, from cysteine to phenylalanine inclusive. The CDR3 DNA has 42 bases and is translated from base 1. The germline V gene yields SGHVS for CDR1 and FQNEAQ for CDR2. Of note for this clone: No cognate antigen has been identified for it. Within one base of it there is no much larger clone, and no base qualities were kept.

This specimen's time point label, interpreted: 24 weeks on oral tofacitinib. The treatment or condition label of this sample denotes: oral pan-JAK inhibitor, 5-10 mg twice daily. Peripheral blood and lesional scalp punch biopsies were obtained from patients with alopecia areata. PBMCs were isolated by density centrifugation and stained for CD3, CD4 and CD8, after which CD4+ and CD8+ T cells were sorted on a FACSAria. Libraries were prepared through the immunoSEQ multiplex PCR assay. To provide template for TCR sequencing, every sample had RNA extracted and reverse transcribed into cDNA. SuperScript III was used to make first-strand cDNA, primed with a 2:1 mix of oligo-dT and random hexamers. Amplification bias was assessed with a synthetic immune receptor repertoire, and residual bias was removed computationally. In the source study's methods: After raw reads were preprocessed to remove errors, the CDR3 was defined following IMGT conventions as running from the conserved cysteine to phenylalanine. Clonality was calculated as 1 minus Shannon entropy normalized by log2 of the number of productive unique TCRs. Scalp TCRbeta sequences were cross-referenced with sorted blood CD4 and CD8 repertoires so that the CD4 or CD8 identity of scalp clones could be inferred. Not all clones reach the TCRdb copy of this immuneACCESS table, which keeps in-frame sequences only. Checked studies attribute under half of the gap to unresolved V genes and leave the rest unexplained. D and trimming come from the DNA, and the V and J calls and clone size come from that table. This sample has some 45,000 clones in its table, and roughly 90% of those were observed once. The ten top clones hold under 20% of the sample.

The receptor chain draws on TRBV7-8 and TRBJ2-5; the D gene is not confidently resolved. With the DNA end fitting TRBJ2-7 better, the J assignment may be wrong. Sequencing was performed on CD8+ T cells sorted from blood, taken at week 24, from a patient treated with tofacitinib. The TCR comes from a human donor with alopecia areata. The CDR3 protein sequence reads: CASSLGGPTYEQYF. The sequenced DNA is TGTGCCAGCAGCTTAGGTGGCCCGACCTACGAGCAGTACTTC.